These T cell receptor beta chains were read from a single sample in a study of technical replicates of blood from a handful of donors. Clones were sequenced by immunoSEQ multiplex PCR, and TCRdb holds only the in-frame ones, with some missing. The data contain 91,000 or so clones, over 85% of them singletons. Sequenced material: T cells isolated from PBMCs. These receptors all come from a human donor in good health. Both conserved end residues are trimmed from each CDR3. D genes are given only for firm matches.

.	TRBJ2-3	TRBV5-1	ASSLTQGTQY
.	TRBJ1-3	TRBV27	ASTSTGSGNTIY
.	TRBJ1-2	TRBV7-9	ASSLLNVENGYT
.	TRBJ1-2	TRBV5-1	ASRPEDSSYGYT
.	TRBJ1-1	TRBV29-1	SVGGPDEAF
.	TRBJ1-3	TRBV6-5	ASSESGSGNTIY
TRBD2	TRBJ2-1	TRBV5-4	ASSLAAGGRWDEQF
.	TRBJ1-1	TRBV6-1	ASSEDRSNTEAF
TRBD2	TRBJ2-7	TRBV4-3	ASSQAGGRGYEQY
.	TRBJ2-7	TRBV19	ASSSASSVSHPYEQY
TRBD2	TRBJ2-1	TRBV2	ASSLGLAGLYNEQF
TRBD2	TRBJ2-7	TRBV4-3	ASSPIPGLADYEQY
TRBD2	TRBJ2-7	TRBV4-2	ASSPIAGGPNEQY
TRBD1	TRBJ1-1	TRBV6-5	ASTDRGLSDTEAF
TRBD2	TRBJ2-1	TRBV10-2	ASSATGLYFTRNEQF
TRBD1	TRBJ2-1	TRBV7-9	ASSWGQGGNEQF
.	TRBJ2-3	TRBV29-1	SVDLSQGVTDTQY
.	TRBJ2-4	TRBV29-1	SVGDNMDIQY
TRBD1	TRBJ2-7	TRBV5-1	ASSSDRGYEQY
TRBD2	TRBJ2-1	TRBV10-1	ASSESSGMRYNEQF
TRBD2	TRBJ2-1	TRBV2	ASSEYLAGGIAYNEQF
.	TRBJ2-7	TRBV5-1	DTGERQGNSYEQY
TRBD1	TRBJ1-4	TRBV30	AWSSGTGGGEKLF
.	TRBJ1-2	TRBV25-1	ASRTSGSNYGYT
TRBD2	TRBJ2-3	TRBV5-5	ASSLGTSGSTDTQY
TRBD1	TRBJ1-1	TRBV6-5	ASFSRTGVTEAF
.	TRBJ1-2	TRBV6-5	ASRIPGNYGYT
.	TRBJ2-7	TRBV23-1	ASSQSPWLYEQY
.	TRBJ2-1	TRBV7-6	ATSVRRGEQF
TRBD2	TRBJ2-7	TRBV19	ASSIAGTSGRNAYEQY
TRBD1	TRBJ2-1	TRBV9	ASSVSGGNEQF
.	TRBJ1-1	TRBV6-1	ATRGWDTEAF
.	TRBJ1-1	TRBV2	APILRDTEAF
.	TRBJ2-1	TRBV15	ATSRDREVANEQF
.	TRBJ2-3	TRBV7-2	ASSLYANSPPDTQY
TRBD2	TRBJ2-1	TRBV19	ASSITSGAYNEQF
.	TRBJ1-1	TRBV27	ASKTGMNTEAF
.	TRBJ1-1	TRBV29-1	SVDKGVRTEAF
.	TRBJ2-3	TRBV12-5	ASGFNTQGYFADTQY
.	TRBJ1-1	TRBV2	ASPGMVDTEAF
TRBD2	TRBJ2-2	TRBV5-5	ASSWKTSGRSTGELF
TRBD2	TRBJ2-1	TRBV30	AWSVSMTSGSHNEQF
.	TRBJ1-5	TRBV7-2	ASSLERYQPQH
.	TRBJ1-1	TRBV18	ASSPSGWQSHTEAF
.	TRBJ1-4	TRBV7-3	ASSLVPGEKLF
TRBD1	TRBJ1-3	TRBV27	ASSDKRQGARGNTIY
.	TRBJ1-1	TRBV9	ASSVLTGNTEAF
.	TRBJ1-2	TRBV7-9	ASSDSYIGGYGYT
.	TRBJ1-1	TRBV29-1	SVSRLEAF
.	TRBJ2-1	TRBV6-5	ASSRGYGEQF
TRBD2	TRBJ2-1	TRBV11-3	ASSNERELYNEQF
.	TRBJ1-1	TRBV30	AWSSYGVEGPGTEAF
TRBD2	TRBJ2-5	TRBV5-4	ASSLGGPGGSGETQY